These 13 T cell receptor beta chains came from one sample sequenced in a study of blood T cells in healthy people across ages. Through a sample-barcoded 5' primer and a J-beta primer mix, a second PCR was run for roughly 6 to 12 cycles. MiXCR, run by TCRdb on the 5' RACE reads, gives a single entry per CDR3 protein. The sample carries 1.5 million to 2 million distinct CDR3 sequences, approximately 50% recorded once. Input material: blood. The receptors were gathered from a woman aged 40 to 50 in good health.

This chain joins TRBV6-2 or TRBV6-3 and TRBJ1-1; tentative D call: TRBD1 (6 bases). Between the trimmed V and J ends, which lost 6 bases and 6 bases, there was a span of 17 bases. Germline V gives CDR1 MNHEY, CDR2 SVGEGT. This CDR3 is 14 amino acids long. CDR3: CASRGAAGGAEAFF. CDR3 bases: TGTGCCAGCAGGGGGGCCGCCGGCGGAGCTGAAGCTTTCTTT.

This clonotype appeared a few times. The rearrangement joins TRBV27 to TRBJ1-2; D is unclear. V shed 5 bases and J shed 4 bases, with 11 bases lying between them. Per the germline V gene, CDR1 is MNHEY and CDR2 is SMNVEV (reference sequence). CDR3 length equals 13 residues. CDR3 sequence reads: CASSQRALYGYTF. The CDR3 bases are TGTGCCAGCAGTCAAAGGGCCCTCTATGGCTACACCTTC.

The chain couples TRBV20-1 to TRBJ1-2, with no clear D. This CDR3 is built from 12 residues. V was clipped by 0 bases and J by 13 bases, with 15 bases between them. The germline gives CDR1 DFQATT, CDR2 SNEGSKA (reference sequence). CDR3 in DNA: TGCAGTGCTAGAGATGGAGCTATGGTTGCCACCTTC. Amino acid sequence: CSARDGAMVATF.

This clonotype appeared a few times. V gene TRBV29-1 combines with J gene TRBJ2-5, with TRBD2 matching over 11 bases. From germline, CDR1 is SQVTM and CDR2 ANQGSEA. This CDR3 contains 13 residues. Trimming cost V 4 bases and J 4 bases; bases outside gene matches: 2. CDR3 DNA: TGCAGCGTTGTAGCGGGGGGGCTAGAGACCCAGTACTTC. It specifies CSVVAGGLETQYF.

The V and J genes are TRBV12-3 or TRBV12-4 and TRBJ2-4; 8 positions agree with TRBD2. The CDR3 is 15 residues long. V lost 5 bases, J lost 15 bases, and 18 bases stayed unmatched. The CDR3 loop is CASSPTSGAYNERYF. Here the CDR3 DNA reads TGTGCCAGCAGTCCAACTAGCGGAGCCTACAATGAGCGGTACTTC.

This clonotype has just a few counts. The V gene is TRBV7-2, the J gene TRBJ2-4, with D unresolved. V lost 6 bases and J 1 base, leaving 7 bases between the germline ends. Germline values: CDR1 SGHTA, CDR2 FQGNSA. The CDR3 consists of 13 residues. The CDR3 DNA is TGTGCCAGCAGGGGGAACGCCAAAAACATTCAGTACTTC. This codes for CASRGNAKNIQYF.

This clonotype was seen only once. This rearrangement joins TRBV7-2 to TRBJ1-5; D is ambiguous. V gave up 5 bases and J gave up 0 bases, with 14 bases separating them. Germline values: CDR1 SGHTA, CDR2 FQGNSA. The CDR3 sequence is 16 residues long. The DNA of the CDR3 is TGTGCCAGCAGCCAATCGGGAGTTAATAGCAATCAGCCCCAGCATTTT. Residues: CASSQSGVNSNQPQHF.

Here the CDR3 reads CASSPRGSRDPLNYGYTF. The CDR3 DNA is TGCGCCAGCAGCCCCCGGGGCAGCAGGGATCCCCTTAACTATGGCTACACCTTC. The chain uses TRBV4-3 and TRBJ1-2; tentatively, D is TRBD1 (5 bases). Per the germline V gene, CDR1 is LGHNA and CDR2 is YSLEER. The CDR3 consists of 18 residues. The V and J ends lost 4 bases and 1 base respectively, with 22 bases between them.

This clonotype was found a few times. This chain joins TRBV14 and TRBJ2-5; a weak D match, TRBD1 (5 bases). Germline V gene sequence: CDR1 SGHDN, CDR2 FVKESK. V was shortened by 4 bases and J by 5 bases, with 14 bases between the two germline ends. CDR3 length: 14 amino acids. The CDR3 here is CASSPGHVRETQYF. For the CDR3, the DNA is TGTGCCAGCAGCCCCGGACATGTTCGGGAGACCCAGTACTTC. Using reference TRBV14 and TRBJ2-5 for the parts outside the CDR3, the full variable domain is EAGVTQFPSHSVIEKGQTVTLRCDPISGHDNLYWYRRVMGKEIKFLLHFVKESKQDESGMPNNRFLAERTGGTYSTLKVQPAELEDSGVYFCASSPGHVRETQYFGPGTRLLVL.

The rearrangement uses TRBV2 and TRBJ2-7; tentative D call: TRBD1 (5 bases). V was clipped by 6 bases and J by 3 bases, with 12 bases between them. The length of the CDR3 is 13 residues. Germline V gives CDR1 SNHLY, CDR2 FYNNEI. This CDR3 is CASSLQVYYEQYF. CDR3 sequence (DNA): TGTGCCAGCAGCTTACAGGTGTACTACGAGCAGTACTTC. Full variable domain (missing parts from reference TRBV2 and TRBJ2-7): EPEVTQTPSHQVTQMGQEVILRCVPISNHLYFYWYRQILGQKVEFLVSFYNNEISEKSEIFDDQFSVERPDGSNFTLKIRSTKLEDSAMYFCASSLQVYYEQYFGPGTRLTVT.

The rearrangement links TRBV12-3 or TRBV12-4 to TRBJ1-4; maybe TRBD1 (6 bases). With 6 bases removed from V and 3 bases from J, the gap between germline ends came to 11 bases. This CDR3 contains 14 residues. The CDR3 coding sequence is TGTGCCAGCAGCCGAGGGGGGTCTAATGAAAAACTGTTTTTT. Residues: CASSRGGSNEKLFF.

This clonotype was detected a few times. This chain's CDR3 is CASSLEGTREQFF. Here the CDR3 DNA reads TGTGCCAGCAGCTTAGAAGGGACTCGGGAGCAGTTCTTC. V gene TRBV13 combines with J gene TRBJ2-1, with a possible D match to TRBD2 (6 bases). Germline lookup yields CDR1 PRHDT and CDR2 FYEKMQ (reference sequence). V lost 1 base, J lost 10 bases, and 11 bases lay in between. There are 13 residues in the CDR3.

This sequence joins TRBV5-1 and TRBJ2-5; TRBD2 aligns across 14 bases. In germline, CDR1 is SGHRS, CDR2 YFSETQ. The CDR3 is made up of 17 amino acids. V was pared by 5 bases and J by 1 base, with 7 bases of the junction left unmatched. CDR3 region: CASRPLGTSGGQETQYF. As DNA, the CDR3 is TGCGCCAGCAGACCACTCGGGACTAGCGGGGGCCAAGAGACCCAGTACTTC.